The 25 T cell receptor beta chains in this list originate from one sample, sequenced in a study of shared clonotypes between healthy human individuals. Terminally differentiated effector memory CD45RA+ cells were excluded from the naive CD8 cells, which were CD45RO-negative and positively selected for CCR7. Using immunoSEQ multiplex PCR, the repertoire was profiled, and TCRdb retains in-frame clones only, with some absent. Altogether about 2.2 million clones are present, 93% being singletons, with the ten largest covering approximately 1.7%. The sequenced sample was naive CD8+ T cells from PBMCs. The receptors originated from a man between 18 and 29 years old in good health. Some clones in this sample may be carry-over from other donors' samples.

On this clone: Other DNA sequences in the same sample also yield this CDR3. J is TRBJ2-7 and V is TRBV19; D ambiguous. Germline assignment: CDR1 LNHDA and CDR2 SQIVND (reference sequence). V was cut by 5 bases and J by 1 base, with 9 bases left in between. This CDR3 contains 13 residues. The CDR3 spells CASSPQPSYEQYF. As DNA, the CDR3 is TGTGCCAGTAGTCCGCAGCCTTCCTACGAGCAGTACTTC.

The CDR3: CASTFPGTENTGELFF. The CDR3 DNA reads as TGTGCCAGCACATTCCCCGGGACAGAGAACACCGGGGAGCTGTTTTTT. The chain has TRBV7-9 and TRBJ2-2, with 7 bases lining up with TRBD1. From germline, CDR1 is SEHNR and CDR2 FQNEAQ (reference sequence). Trimming at V came to 7 bases and at J to 1 base, leaving 9 bases not matched to a gene. The CDR3 totals 16 residues.

CDR3 loop: CAISEVSTAGYGYTF. CDR3 bases: TGTGCCATCAGTGAGGTATCAACGGCTGGCTATGGCTACACCTTC. J is TRBJ1-2 and V is TRBV10-3, with no clear D. The ends were cut back, 2 bases at V and 4 bases at J, with 14 bases in the middle. The CDR3 covers 15 residues. Germline CDR1 is ENHRY and CDR2 is SYGVKD.

This chain links TRBV5-6 with TRBJ2-7, with TRBD2 as a possible D gene (6 bases). Germline lookup yields CDR1 SGHDT and CDR2 YYEEEE. The CDR3 covers 16 residues. Trimming left V 4 bases short and J 7 bases short, with 24 bases between. CDR3 DNA sequence: TGTGCCAGCAGCCCGGGGACTTCGTGGGGGGTTTCTGAGCAGTACTTC. Its protein is CASSPGTSWGVSEQYF.

The V gene is TRBV7-6, the J gene TRBJ2-2, with D uncertain. Germline V gene lookup returns CDR1 SGHVS and CDR2 FNYEAQ. The V end lost 1 base, the J end lost 6 bases, and 12 bases lay between the germline ends. The CDR3 is 15 amino acids. This CDR3 reads CASSLGDRWSGELFF. CDR3 bases: TGTGCCAGCAGCTTAGGAGACCGGTGGTCCGGGGAGCTGTTTTTT.

The chain employs TRBV6-1 and TRBJ2-3; tentatively, D is TRBD1 or TRBD2 (6 bases each). Between the trimmed V and J ends, which lost 2 bases and 6 bases, there was a span of 21 bases. The CDR3 totals 17 residues. Germline V gene sequence: CDR1 MNHNS, CDR2 SASEGT. CDR3 DNA: TGTGCCAGCAGTGAACAGGAGGGACACGCCCAAGGGGATACGCAGTATTTT. It yields the protein CASSEQEGHAQGDTQYF.

The chain is built from TRBV11-2 and TRBJ2-5, with unresolved D. V dropped 4 bases and J dropped 0 bases, with 12 bases sitting between them. CDR3 length: 15 amino acids. CDR1 and CDR2 from the germline V gene are SGHAT and FQNNGV. The CDR3, as DNA: TGTGCCAGCAGCTCCTCCCCCGGGTACCAAGAGACCCAGTACTTC. It encodes CASSSSPGYQETQYF.

This chain joins TRBV29-1 and TRBJ2-1; 9 bases agree with TRBD1. Trimming at V came to 7 bases and at J to 9 bases, leaving 13 bases not matched to a gene. CDR3 length: 14 residues. Germline values: CDR1 SQVTM, CDR2 ANQGSEA. The CDR3 loop reads CSGTRDRVTFEQFF. CDR3 nucleotides: TGCAGCGGTACCCGGGACAGGGTTACGTTTGAGCAGTTCTTC.

The V gene is TRBV7-9, the J gene TRBJ2-1; D is uncertain. This CDR3 region has 12 residues. Between the trimmed V and J ends, which lost 3 bases and 9 bases, there was a span of 9 bases. Germline lookup yields CDR1 SEHNR and CDR2 FQNEAQ (reference sequence). The CDR3 DNA is TGTGCCAGCAGCTTCCCCCTAGGTGAGCAGTTCTTC. It encodes CASSFPLGEQFF. Filled out from reference TRBV7-9 and TRBJ2-1, the complete variable domain reads DTGVSQNPRHKITKRGQNVTFRCDPISEHNRLYWYRQTLGQGPEFLTYFQNEAQLEKSRLLSDRFSAERPKGSFSTLEIQRTEQGDSAMYLCASSFPLGEQFFGPGTRLTVL.

V usage is TRBV6-5 and J usage is TRBJ1-4; D unclear. The CDR3 totals 12 residues. V was clipped by 8 bases and J by 5 bases, with 9 bases between them. Per germline, CDR1 MNHEY and CDR2 SVGAGI. The CDR3 reads CASSYDNEKLFF. DNA for the CDR3: TGTGCCAGCTCCTACGACAATGAAAAACTGTTTTTT.

Here the CDR3 reads CASSSGTGGGYTEAFF. CDR3 DNA sequence: TGTGCCAGCAGCTCTGGGACAGGGGGCGGATACACTGAAGCTTTCTTT. The genes are TRBV5-6 and TRBJ1-1; 12 nucleotides match TRBD1. The CDR3 extends over 16 amino acids. V trimming: 3 bases; J trimming: 3 bases; junction bases outside the gene matches: 6. The germline V gene has CDR1 SGHDT and CDR2 YYEEEE.

This clone has only a few counts. The chain joins TRBV25-1 to TRBJ2-2; 7 bases align to TRBD1. The junction had 8 bases not matched to a gene; V was cut back by 1 base and J by 6 bases. Per germline, CDR1 MGHDK and CDR2 SYGVNS. The CDR3 spans 16 residues. DNA of the CDR3: TGTGCCAGCAGTGAATCTACAGGGGCGAAGGCCGGGGAGCTGTTTTTT. Translation gives CASSESTGAKAGELFF.

Here the CDR3 reads CASSSIGFNQPQHF. The CDR3, as DNA: TGCGCCAGCAGCTCGATCGGATTCAATCAGCCCCAGCATTTT. The chain joins TRBV4-1 to TRBJ1-5, with D unresolved. V was clipped by 5 bases and J by 3 bases, with 11 bases between them. CDR3 length equals 14 residues. Per the germline V gene, CDR1 is MGHRA and CDR2 is YSYEKL.

In its sample, this clone was seen once. The rearrangement joins TRBV7-6 to TRBJ2-1; 9 bases are a match to TRBD2. The CDR3 length is 20 residues. Germline-derived CDR1 and CDR2 are SGHVS and FNYEAQ. V shed 5 bases and J 3 bases; nucleotides not matched to a gene: 20. The CDR3 protein is CASSLNAPSVSGRVYNEQFF. The CDR3 DNA reads as TGTGCCAGCAGCCTCAACGCCCCCTCTGTTAGCGGGAGAGTCTACAATGAGCAGTTCTTC.

The V gene is TRBV19, the J gene TRBJ2-7; either TRBD1 or TRBD2 may fit D (5 bases each). Germline assignment: CDR1 LNHDA and CDR2 SQIVND (reference sequence). Trimming stripped 8 bases from V and 2 bases from J, with 16 bases between. The CDR3 runs 14 residues. The CDR3 DNA sequence: TGTGCCAGTGCCCCGTTTTGGGGGACCTACGAGCAGTACTTC. The encoded protein is CASAPFWGTYEQYF.

The chain combines TRBV4-1 with TRBJ1-2; 7 nucleotides agree with TRBD1. Germline-derived CDR1 and CDR2 are MGHRA and YSYEKL. V was clipped by 0 bases and J by 4 bases; unmatched bases: 11. The CDR3 has 17 amino acids. CDR3 coding DNA: TGCGCCAGCAGCCAAGAAGGGGGCGAGGGGCTGGGCTATGGCTACACCTTC. Protein product: CASSQEGGEGLGYGYTF.

The chain couples TRBV2 to TRBJ1-2; D is perhaps TRBD1 (6 bases). CDR1 and CDR2 from the germline V gene are SNHLY and FYNNEI. Trimming left V 8 bases short and J 4 bases short, with 23 bases between. The CDR3 is made up of 16 amino acids. The CDR3 sequence: CASLGDGQRQIYGYTF. The CDR3, as DNA: TGTGCCAGCCTGGGGGATGGACAGCGACAGATCTATGGCTACACCTTC. The variable domain in full, with the rest retrieved from reference TRBV2 and TRBJ1-2, is EPEVTQTPSHQVTQMGQEVILRCVPISNHLYFYWYRQILGQKVEFLVSFYNNEISEKSEIFDDQFSVERPDGSNFTLKIRSTKLEDSAMYFCASLGDGQRQIYGYTFGSGTRLTVV.

The chain recombines TRBV15 with TRBJ2-7; D tentatively fits TRBD1 or TRBD2 (7 bases each). The CDR3 length is 15 residues. From germline, CDR1 is LNHNV and CDR2 YYDKDF (reference sequence). Trimming took off 3 bases at V and 5 bases at J, with 17 bases between the two ends. Here the CDR3 reads CATSSSSRGGHEQYF. CDR3 nucleotide sequence: TGTGCCACCAGCAGTTCTTCCAGGGGGGGTCACGAGCAGTACTTC.

This chain joins TRBV2 and TRBJ2-7, with D perhaps being TRBD1 or TRBD2 (5 bases each). Germline CDR1 SNHLY, CDR2 FYNNEI. This CDR3 is 16 amino acids long. V lost 3 bases and J lost 1, with 16 bases in between. CDR3 sequence (DNA): TGTGCCAGCAGTGATCTAGCAGGGAAGGGATCCTACGAGCAGTACTTC. This translates into CASSDLAGKGSYEQYF.

This clone has only one observation. The V call is TRBV21-1, the J call TRBJ2-3; the table's D call, TRBD1, has no DNA check behind it. TRBV21-1 is a listed pseudogene. This CDR3 spans 16 amino acids. In nucleotides, the CDR3 is TGTGCCAGCATCCCCGCAGGCCAGCCCCCCACAGATACGCAGTATTTT. It encodes CASIPAGQPPTDTQYF.

The V and J genes are TRBV28 and TRBJ1-1; weak D call: TRBD1 (5 bases). Deletions cut 2 bases from V and 6 bases from J, with 10 bases between. The CDR3 has 13 residues. Germline loops: CDR1 MDHEN, CDR2 SYDVKM. CDR3 nucleotides: TGTGCCAGCAGTTTACCGGAGGGGCCTGAAGCTTTCTTT. Encoded protein: CASSLPEGPEAFF.

The J gene is TRBJ1-5, the V gene TRBV4-1; TRBD1 is a possible D gene (5 bases). Deletions cut 3 bases from V and 0 bases from J, with 9 bases between. CDR1 and CDR2 from the germline V gene are MGHRA and YSYEKL. The CDR3 contains 15 residues. CDR3 sequence (DNA): TGCGCCAGCAGCCACTCGACAGTTAGCAATCAGCCCCAGCATTTT. Translation gives CASSHSTVSNQPQHF.

The chain recombines TRBV9 with TRBJ1-5, with D unresolved. Looked up from germline, CDR1 is SGDLS and CDR2 is YYNGEE. The CDR3 runs to 14 residues. Trimming pared 3 bases from V and 2 bases from J, leaving 9 bases between. Here the CDR3 DNA reads TGTGCCAGCAGCGAGTCCGGCGGCAATCAGCCCCAGCATTTT. Translating gives CASSESGGNQPQHF.

This sequence joins TRBV6-5 and TRBJ1-1; unclear D gene. This CDR3 is built from 13 residues. Germline V CDR1 and CDR2: MNHEY, SVGAGI. Trimming shortened V by 0 bases and J by 5 bases, and 7 bases separated the two germline ends. CDR3 amino acids: CASSYSERTEAFF. The DNA of the CDR3 is TGTGCCAGCAGTTACTCCGAAAGGACTGAAGCTTTCTTT.

V gene TRBV4-1 combines with J gene TRBJ2-5, with TRBD1 identical over 10 bases. Gene TRBJ2-7 matches the end of the DNA better, so the J call may be wrong. The CDR3 totals 17 residues. From germline, CDR1 is MGHRA and CDR2 YSYEKL. This CDR3 is CASSQVTGTGVPYEQYF. CDR3 in DNA: TGCGCCAGCAGCCAAGTGACCGGGACAGGGGTCCCCTACGAGCAGTACTTC.